This TCR beta chain was sequenced for a study of blood T cell repertoires in COVID-19. Study summary: Sites across the United States, Italy and Spain contributed samples from acute and convalescent COVID-19.

As originally analysed: Amplifying reference gene primers gave estimates of nucleated cell counts. The protocol was immunoSEQ multiplex PCR, while the TCRdb copy is restricted to in-frame clones and leaves out a portion. Clonal size and the V and J genes are those of that table, whereas D and trimming came from the DNA. The table has nearly 7,000 clones, approximately 85% seen once. Per the germline V gene, CDR1 is SGHTS and CDR2 is YDEGEE. The CDR3 spans 12 residues. Trimming took 2 bases from V and 6 from J, leaving 8 bases between them. The V gene is TRBV5-8, the J gene TRBJ2-5, with no clear D. The sequenced sample consisted of peripheral blood. This TCR was sampled from a human donor in a cohort sampled during active COVID-19. The CDR3 DNA reads TGTGCCAGCAGCTTCAGCGCGCAGACCCAGTACTTC. Amino acids: CASSFSAQTQYF.